This T cell receptor (beta chain) was identified in a study of blood T cell repertoires in COVID-19. Assay: immunoSEQ multiplex PCR; the TCRdb copy retains only in-frame clones and omits some. The table records roughly 500,000 clones, 70% to 90% of them present only once. All recovered Cohort 3 donors got two negative PCRs, got clearance, or saw symptom resolution. Germline CDR1 and CDR2: KGHSH and LQKENI. V lost 2 bases to trimming and J lost 7 bases, with 14 bases between them. The CDR3 contains 15 residues. Sample: PBMCs or T cells enriched from blood (not recorded which). This TCR was sampled from a woman aged 55-70 years who had recovered from COVID-19. The chain couples TRBV18 to TRBJ2-2, with D maybe TRBD2 (5 bases). The CDR3 loop reads CASSPSSGRGGELFF. The DNA of the CDR3 is TGTGCCAGCTCACCAAGCAGTGGACGGGGCGGGGAGCTGTTTTTT. The variable domain in full, with the rest retrieved from reference TRBV18 and TRBJ2-2, is NAGVMQNPRHLVRRRGQEARLRCSPMKGHSHVYWYRQLPEEGLKFMVYLQKENIIDESGMPKERFSAEFPKEGPSILRIQQVVRGDSAAYFCASSPSSGRGGELFFGEGSRLTVL.